This entry features one T cell receptor beta chain sequence. The study drew participants aged about 18 to 95 years from around 24 US areas. TCRdb's copy holds only in-frame clones and misses some; the assay was immunoSEQ multiplex PCR. The data hold 200,000 to 250,000 clones, with nearly 90% observed a single time. The germline CDR1 and CDR2 sequences are LNHNV and YYDKDF (reference sequence). The CDR3 extends over 16 amino acids. V was clipped by 0 bases and J by 7 bases; unmatched bases: 5. This specimen belongs to a study of blood T cell repertoires in COVID-19. Looking at the study overall: The United States, Italy and Spain supplied acute and convalescent COVID-19 samples. PBMCs, B-cell-depleted T cells, or T cells were the source of the cDNA or gDNA that made up the material.

The material sequenced was PBMCs or T cells enriched from blood (not recorded which). The sequence was collected from a man aged 30 to 39 who had been exposed to COVID-19. The chain links TRBV15 to TRBJ2-1; 11 bases map to TRBD2. DNA of the CDR3: TGTGCCACCAGCAGAGATTGGTCTAGCGGGGGGAATGAGCAGTTCTTC. This gives the protein CATSRDWSSGGNEQFF.